This record concerns one T cell receptor (beta chain) sequence. Per the study methods: Estimation of nucleated cell counts was performed using reference gene primer amplification. Sequencing was performed with immunoSEQ multiplex PCR; in TCRdb, only in-frame clones are kept and a portion is missing. D and trimming come from the DNA, and the V and J calls and clone size come from that table. The sample has more than 200,000 clones, approximately 81% seen once; the top ten hold 3.5% to 5%. The entry originates in a study of blood T cell repertoires in COVID-19. This TCR derives from a man between 60 and 70 years old with acute or convalescent COVID-19. The sequenced sample was peripheral blood.

The CDR3 reads CASSLSEAGAFCDEQFF. CDR3 DNA sequence: TGTGCCAGCTCTCTATCTGAAGCGGGGGCTTTTTGTGATGAGCAGTTCTTC. This chain connects TRBV7-3 to TRBJ2-1, with 8 bases aligning to TRBD2. Per the germline V gene, CDR1 is SGHTA and CDR2 is FQGTGA. V lost 8 bases, J lost 8 bases, and 20 bases stayed unmatched. The CDR3 spans 17 residues.